The clone carrying this TCR beta chain was counted many times. The antigen remains undetermined. This specimen comes from a study of regulatory T cells in long-lasting Graves disease. Combining iRepertoire HTBI primers with Arm-PCR of CDR3 regions, the authors built TCR beta libraries. Study processing details: Across samples, 62 TRBV and about 13 TRBJ segments were found. TCRdb fed the multiplex PCR reads into MiXCR, producing one record per CDR3 protein. For this entry, the V and J calls and clone size follow TCRdb and not the study's own pipeline. The sample lists approximately 400,000 distinct CDR3 sequences; 15% were seen once. Study-wide points: TCR diversity was lower in persistent than newly diagnosed Graves' disease.

Time point reported: newly diagnosed GD, antithyroid drugs for less than 3 months. RNA extracted from PBMCs served as the sequencing template. These data also featured in a second study, about T cells in Graves' hyperthyroidism and ophthalmopathy. Per that paper: A lack of ophthalmopathy progression within 18 months defined stable Graves' hyperthyroidism. Hyperthyroidism in the patients, aged 18 to 65, was newly diagnosed and under 2 months in duration.

This specimen consisted of peripheral blood mononuclear cells (PBMCs), obtained at new diagnosis, from a patient treated with antithyroid drugs. The source is a woman under 40 with Graves disease.

The CDR3 bases are TGCGCCAGCAGCTTGGATCCTAGCGGGAGCGGGGGAGATACGCAGTATTTT. Translation gives CASSLDPSGSGGDTQYF. The V call is TRBV5-1, the J call TRBJ2-3; TRBD2 matches at 10 bases. This CDR3 spans 17 amino acids. V lost 0 bases to trimming and J lost 5 bases; unmatched junction nucleotides: 9. Germline V gene sequence: CDR1 SGHRS, CDR2 YFSETQ.